This entry lists 7 T cell receptor beta chains sequenced from one sample in a study of beta chain features in type 1 diabetes. All of the isolated RNA was reverse transcribed, so expressed TCRB transcripts were sequenced. Clones were read by immunoSEQ multiplex PCR, and TCRdb kept only the in-frame ones, dropping some. The table has under 400,000 clones, roughly 15% seen once. Material for sequencing was central memory CD4+ T cells from blood. The receptors derive from a man under 40 in good health.

The chain couples TRBV7-9 to TRBJ2-3; D uncertain. Germline V gene data show CDR1 as SEHNR and CDR2 as FQNEAQ (reference sequence). V lost 5 bases and J 2 bases, leaving 5 bases between the germline ends. The CDR3 extends over 12 amino acids. CDR3 amino acids: CASSADTDTQYF. Here the CDR3 DNA reads TGTGCCAGCAGCGCGGACACAGATACGCAGTATTTT. Supplemented by reference TRBV7-9 and TRBJ2-3, the full variable domain reads DTGVSQNPRHKITKRGQNVTFRCDPISEHNRLYWYRQTLGQGPEFLTYFQNEAQLEKSRLLSDRFSAERPKGSFSTLEIQRTEQGDSAMYLCASSADTDTQYFGPGTRLTVL.

CDR3 sequence reads: CASSQVLAGGPDTQYF. CDR3 in DNA: TGTGCCAGCAGCCAAGTGCTAGCGGGAGGCCCAGATACGCAGTATTTT. V usage is TRBV4-2 and J usage is TRBJ2-3; 11 bases map to TRBD2. The CDR3 covers 16 residues. V shed 1 base, J shed 4 bases, and the junction held 4 bases outside the gene matches. CDR1 is LGHNA, CDR2 YNFKEQ, per germline.

This chain connects TRBV7-8 to TRBJ2-5, with a tentative D call TRBD2 (6 bases). The CDR3 has 14 amino acids. Trimming took off 1 base at V and 1 base at J, with 7 bases between the two ends. Germline V gene lookup returns CDR1 SGHVS and CDR2 FQNEAQ. CDR3 in amino acids: CASSLGTIQETQYF. DNA for the CDR3: TGTGCCAGCAGCTTAGGGACTATCCAAGAGACCCAGTACTTC.

This clone was picked up many times. This chain joins TRBV5-8 and TRBJ2-7, with a possible D match to TRBD1 (6 bases). This CDR3 is built from 15 residues. Trimming removed 4 bases from V and 2 bases from J, with 16 bases in between. Germline V gene lookup returns CDR1 SGHTS and CDR2 YDEGEE. This chain's CDR3 is CASSPQGLPTYEQYV. CDR3 DNA: TGTGCCAGCAGCCCACAGGGCCTCCCCACCTACGAGCAGTACGTC.

This clone was seen a few times. The chain carries TRBV4-2 and TRBJ2-3, with D unresolved. Germline V gene sequence: CDR1 LGHNA, CDR2 YNFKEQ. This CDR3 is 15 amino acids long. Trimming removed 0 bases at V and 0 bases at J, with 7 bases between. The DNA for the CDR3 is TGTGCCAGCAGCCAAGAACCCGTTAGCACAGATACGCAGTATTTT. It codes for CASSQEPVSTDTQYF.

V gene TRBV9 combines with J gene TRBJ2-1, with D perhaps given as TRBD1 or TRBD2 (5 bases each). This CDR3 has 15 amino acids. Germline V gene sequence: CDR1 SGDLS, CDR2 YYNGEE. V gave up 3 bases and J gave up 3 bases, with 13 bases separating them. The CDR3: CASSATLGDYNEQFF. CDR3 coding DNA: TGTGCCAGCAGCGCCACACTAGGGGACTACAATGAGCAGTTCTTC.

This clone was counted a few times. The CDR3 sequence: CASSGEGSSYNEQFF. CDR3 DNA sequence: TGTGCCAGCAGCGGAGAGGGGAGCTCCTACAATGAGCAGTTCTTC. This chain joins TRBV7-2 and TRBJ2-1; D might be TRBD1 or TRBD2, each matching 5 bases. Looked up from germline, CDR1 is SGHTA and CDR2 is FQGNSA. V was shortened by 5 bases and J by 0 bases, with 11 bases between the two germline ends. This CDR3 contains 15 residues.